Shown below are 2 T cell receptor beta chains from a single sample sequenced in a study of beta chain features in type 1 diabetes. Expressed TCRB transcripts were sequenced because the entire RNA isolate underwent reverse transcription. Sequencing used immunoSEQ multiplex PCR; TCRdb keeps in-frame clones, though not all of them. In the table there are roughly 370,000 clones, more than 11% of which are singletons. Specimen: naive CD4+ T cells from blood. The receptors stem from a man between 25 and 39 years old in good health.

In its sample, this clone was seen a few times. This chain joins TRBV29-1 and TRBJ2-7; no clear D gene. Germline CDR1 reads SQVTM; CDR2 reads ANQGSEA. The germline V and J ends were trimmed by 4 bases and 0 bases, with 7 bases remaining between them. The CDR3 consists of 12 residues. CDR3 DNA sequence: TGCAGCGTTGTAACAAGCTCCTACGAGCAGTACGTC. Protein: CSVVTSSYEQYV.

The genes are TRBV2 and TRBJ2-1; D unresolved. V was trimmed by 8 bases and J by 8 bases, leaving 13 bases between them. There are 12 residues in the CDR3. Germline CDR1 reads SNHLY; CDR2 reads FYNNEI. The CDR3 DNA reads TGTGCCAGCGTAGGAGAACAACATGAGCAGTTCTTC. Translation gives CASVGEQHEQFF.